Each of the 20 T cell receptor beta chains below was sequenced from the same sample in a study of blood T cell repertoires in COVID-19. Libraries were prepared by immunoSEQ multiplex PCR; TCRdb keeps only in-frame clonotypes and omits some of them. The table lists around 80,000 clones, approximately 85% of them singletons. Input material: peripheral blood. These receptors were collected from a human donor in a cohort sampled during active COVID-19.

The genes are TRBV11-2 and TRBJ2-5; tentative D call: TRBD1 (6 bases). Germline lookup yields CDR1 SGHAT and CDR2 FQNNGV. With 0 bases removed from V and 5 bases from J, the gap between germline ends came to 13 bases. The CDR3 totals 15 residues. This chain's CDR3 is CASSLERTGTETQYF. DNA of the CDR3: TGTGCCAGCAGCTTAGAGAGAACAGGGACCGAGACCCAGTACTTC. The full variable domain, with the rest looked up from reference TRBV11-2 and TRBJ2-5, is EAGVAQSPRYKIIEKRQSVAFWCNPISGHATLYWYQQILGQGPKLLIQFQNNGVVDDSQLPKDRFSAERLKGVDSTLKIQPAKLEDSAVYLCASSLERTGTETQYFGPGTRLLVL.

CDR3 DNA: TGTGCCAGCAGTTCCCAGGCGTACCAAGAGACCCAGTACTTC. Translation: CASSSQAYQETQYF. This chain uses TRBV6-5 with TRBJ2-5; D uncertain. The CDR3 length is 14 residues. Germline loops: CDR1 MNHEY, CDR2 SVGAGI. Trimming stripped 4 bases from V and 0 bases from J, with 9 bases between.

The CDR3 spells CASSSGLAGVTDTQYF. Written as DNA, the CDR3 is TGTGCCAGCAGTTCCGGACTAGCGGGGGTGACAGATACGCAGTATTTT. The chain links TRBV27 to TRBJ2-3, with TRBD2 identical over 13 bases. Germline trimming cut 4 bases from V and 3 bases from J; bases unmatched to any gene: 4. The CDR3 is 16 residues long. The germline V gene has CDR1 MNHEY and CDR2 SMNVEV (reference sequence).

The chain employs TRBV30 and TRBJ1-2, with D tentatively TRBD1 (6 bases). V lost 5 bases and J 0 bases, leaving 10 bases between the germline ends. This CDR3 region has 13 residues. Germline V gene lookup returns CDR1 GTSNPN and CDR2 SVGIG (reference sequence). CDR3 bases: TGTGCCTGGGGGGACAAAACTAACTATGGCTACACCTTC. Protein product: CAWGDKTNYGYTF.

The chain joins TRBV19 to TRBJ1-1; a weak D match, TRBD1 (6 bases). Germline assignment: CDR1 LNHDA and CDR2 SQIVND (reference sequence). Between the trimmed V and J ends, which lost 3 bases and 8 bases, there was a span of 10 bases. This CDR3 comprises 12 residues. CDR3 nucleotide sequence: TGTGCCAGTAGTATGCGGGGGGCAGAAGCTTTCTTT. It translates to CASSMRGAEAFF.

The chain carries TRBV7-6 and TRBJ2-1; 10 nucleotides match TRBD2. This CDR3 spans 15 amino acids. The V gene's germline CDR1 is SGHVS and CDR2 FNYEAQ. Trimming took 4 bases from V and 5 from J; bases not matched to a gene: 5. Written as DNA, the CDR3 is TGTGCCAGCAGCTATCCCAGCGGGGGGGACAATGAGCAGTTCTTC. Its protein product is CASSYPSGGDNEQFF.

This chain uses TRBV2 with TRBJ1-5, with 10 bases matching TRBD1. Looked up from germline, CDR1 is SNHLY and CDR2 is FYNNEI. This CDR3 contains 16 residues. After removal of 6 bases from V and 0 bases from J, the junction contained 5 bases not matched to a gene. CDR3 in DNA: TGTGCCAGCAGGTCGGGACAGGGGTCTAGCAATCAGCCCCAGCATTTT. This gives the protein CASRSGQGSSNQPQHF.

This chain joins TRBV6-1 and TRBJ2-7; D not certain. Germline CDR1 is MNHNS and CDR2 is SASEGT. Trimming pared 0 bases from V and 2 bases from J, leaving 11 bases between. CDR3 length equals 15 residues. The CDR3 DNA follows: TGTGCCAGCAGTGAAGCGCTGTCACAGACCTACGAGCAGTACTTC. Translated: CASSEALSQTYEQYF.

The chain joins TRBV18 to TRBJ2-1, with 7 bases lining up with TRBD1. CDR3 length equals 15 residues. Germline lookup yields CDR1 KGHSH and CDR2 LQKENI. Unmatched junction bases numbered 7, after V lost 3 bases and J lost 5 bases. The CDR3 region has the DNA TGTGCCAGCTCACCCCCGACAGGGATGAACAATGAGCAGTTCTTC. It specifies CASSPPTGMNNEQFF.

V gene TRBV5-1 combines with J gene TRBJ2-1, with 12 bases fitting TRBD1. V gave up 4 bases and J gave up 7 bases; unmatched junction bases: 9. Looked up from germline, CDR1 is SGHRS and CDR2 is YFSETQ. The CDR3 spans 16 residues. For the CDR3, the DNA is TGCGCCAGCAGCCCGTACGGGACAGGGGGCTTTAATGAGCAGTTCTTC. Translating it yields CASSPYGTGGFNEQFF.

The chain combines TRBV19 with TRBJ2-7, with D possibly matching TRBD2 (5 bases). The CDR3 length is 13 residues. Trimming pared 4 bases from V and 3 bases from J, leaving 10 bases between. CDR1 is LNHDA, CDR2 SQIVND, per germline (reference sequence). In nucleotides, the CDR3 is TGTGCCAGTAGTACAACCGGGAACTACGAGCAGTACTTC. It encodes CASSTTGNYEQYF. Using reference TRBV19 and TRBJ2-7 for the parts outside the CDR3, the full variable domain is DGGITQSPKYLFRKEGQNVTLSCEQNLNHDAMYWYRQDPGQGLRLIYYSQIVNDFQKGDIAEGYSVSREKKESFPLTVTSAQKNPTAFYLCASSTTGNYEQYFGPGTRLTVT.

The rearrangement links TRBV6-4 to TRBJ1-5, with D possibly TRBD1 on 5 matching bases. The CDR3 loop spans 13 amino acids. Deletions cut 6 bases from V and 12 bases from J, with 18 bases between. Germline V gene data show CDR1 as MRHNA and CDR2 as SNTAGT. CDR3 nucleotide sequence: TGTGCCAGCAGGGTTCCGGGGGGAGGGCACCAGCATTTT. Its translation is CASRVPGGGHQHF.

CDR3 nucleotide sequence: TGTGCCTGCCCGGGGGGAGGATCCTACAATGAGCAGTTCTTC. It encodes CACPGGGSYNEQFF. The chain recombines TRBV2 with TRBJ2-1, with 7 bases that match TRBD2. J lost 1 base, V lost 11 bases, and 8 bases had no gene match. The germline CDR1 and CDR2 sequences are SNHLY and FYNNEI. This CDR3 has 14 residues.

This chain links TRBV6-5 with TRBJ1-2; 8 nucleotides match TRBD1. The length of the CDR3 is 15 residues. Trimming removed 6 bases from V and 6 bases from J; junction bases left unmatched: 12. Looked up from germline, CDR1 is MNHEY and CDR2 is SVGAGI. The CDR3 DNA reads TGTGCCAGCAGCCTCAGGGGGCTTCAAATAGATGGCTACACCTTC. The encoded protein is CASSLRGLQIDGYTF.

As concerns this clone: An end of the junction differs from the germline gene, which may be a read error. This sequence joins TRBV4-1 and TRBJ2-1, with TRBD2 matching over 7 bases. This CDR3 has 15 residues. CDR1 is MGHRA, CDR2 YSYEKL, per germline. The CDR3 is CASRLGLAAHNERFF. CDR3 nucleotide sequence: TGCGCCAGCAGGCTGGGGCTAGCGGCCCACAATGAGCGGTTCTTC.

This clone was observed a handful of times. J is TRBJ1-6 and V is TRBV5-3; 9 nucleotides line up with TRBD1. TRBV5-3 is noted as an ORF with a role that remains uncertain. V shed 2 bases, J shed 9 bases, and the junction held 3 bases outside the gene matches. This CDR3 is 14 amino acids long. In DNA form, the CDR3 reads TGTGCCAGAAGCTTCCGGGACAGGGTTTCACCCCTCCACTTT. Amino acid sequence: CARSFRDRVSPLHF.

The count of this clone is one. The chain couples TRBV28 to TRBJ1-1, with a tentative D call TRBD1 (6 bases). Looked up from germline, CDR1 is MDHEN and CDR2 is SYDVKM. Trimming pared 2 bases from V and 3 bases from J, leaving 7 bases between. The CDR3 consists of 13 residues. In DNA, the CDR3 is TGTGCCAGCAGTTTAACAGGGTACACTGAAGCTTTCTTT. Translation gives CASSLTGYTEAFF.

Only a few counts were recorded for this clone. The chain combines TRBV7-3 with TRBJ1-1; maybe TRBD1 (5 bases). CDR1 and CDR2 from the germline V gene are SGHTA and FQGTGA. This CDR3 is 14 amino acids long. V was clipped by 3 bases and J by 4 bases, with 12 bases between them. DNA for the CDR3: TGTGCCAGCAGCTTGTTGGGGCGGGGCACTGAAGCTTTCTTT. Protein: CASSLLGRGTEAFF.

The chain carries TRBV3-1 (or the pseudogene TRBV3-2) and TRBJ1-6; D remains ambiguous. The CDR3 sequence is 13 residues long. V gave up 4 bases and J gave up 8 bases, with 9 bases separating them. CDR1 LGHDT and CDR2 YNNKEL come from the germline V gene (reference sequence). The CDR3 region is CASSPLADSPLHF. CDR3 sequence (DNA): TGTGCCAGCAGCCCCCTGGCGGATTCACCCCTCCACTTT.

The chain combines TRBV7-9 with TRBJ2-2, with 12 positions matching TRBD2. The CDR3 is 16 amino acids. Germline CDR1 SEHNR, CDR2 FQNEAQ (reference sequence). V was pared by 6 bases and J by 5 bases, with 7 bases of the junction left unmatched. Written as DNA, the CDR3 is TGTGCCAGCAGACCGACTAGCGGGGGAGAAACCGGGGAGCTGTTTTTT. It translates to CASRPTSGGETGELFF.